This TCR beta chain comes out of a study of T-cell memory formation after mild COVID-19. Regarding this clonotype: Its antigen is not identified.

CDR1 and CDR2 from the germline V gene are SGHTA and FQGNSA. Unmatched junction bases numbered 3, after V lost 10 bases and J lost 4 bases. The CDR3 totals 13 residues. General study findings and limits: The pre-infection memory compartment contained some responding clones, suggesting cross-reactive memory joined.

TCRdb ran MiXCR on the 5' RACE reads and lists one entry per CDR3 protein. The sample records more than 250,000 distinct CDR3 sequences, roughly 16% being singletons. This receptor was obtained from a young man who had mild COVID-19 (a few samples of this study predate the infection). Cell type and time point are not known. This chain connects TRBV7-2 to TRBJ2-1, with 11 bases aligning to TRBD2. Sequencing used PBMCs or a T cell subset sorted from them (not recorded which). The CDR3 loop reads CATGTSGYNEQFF. As DNA, the CDR3 is TGTGCCACCGGGACTAGCGGTTACAATGAGCAGTTCTTC.